The following is a T cell receptor (beta chain) sequence with its context. Which antigen it targets is not known. CDR1 SGHDN and CDR2 FVKESK were looked up in the germline V gene. The CDR3 runs 12 amino acids, cysteine and phenylalanine included. No DNA has been recorded. The data stem from a study of T cells in severe cutaneous drug reactions (dated 2019 in TCRdb). Looking at the study overall: Patients were recruited between about 2011 and 2018 from Taiwan, Thailand and a European registry network. Enrollment was limited to patients whose SJS/TEN or DRESS diagnosis was probable or definite according to RegiSCAR criteria. Assignment of the culprit drug relied on both the Naranjo algorithm and the ALDEN drug causality algorithm. Patients in either the acute or the recovery stage provided biological samples, such as blister fluids/cells and PBMC. Bulk TCR sequencing was combined with single-cell sequencing, quantitative PCR validation, functional assays and transgenic mouse experiments. Libraries were prepared using iRepertoire multiplex PCR, and a comparison was cited by the authors in which similar capture of abundant clonotypes was shown across iRepertoire and 5' RACE methods with or without UMI.

The donors whose samples were sequenced had carbamazepine-induced Stevens-Johnson syndrome or toxic epidermal necrolysis (CBZ-SJS/TEN). Peripheral blood repertoires were obtained from CBZ-SJS/TEN patients of Han Chinese (roughly five) and European (about six) origin. To search for drug-specific clonotypes, the T cell receptor repertoires of patients with drug-induced severe cutaneous adverse reactions were profiled by next-generation sequencing. The RNA source was either peripheral blood mononuclear cells or blister cells from skin lesions. For both bulk and single-cell sequencing, libraries were prepared with the iRepertoire multiplex PCR system and TCR subtype-specific primers. Multiplex PCR with primers targeting V, D and J gene regions was used to generate bulk TCR beta libraries. Roughly 100-500 ng of RNA per sample served as input for bulk TCR library preparation. Bulk TCR beta amplicons were sequenced on an Illumina MiSeq. The study's processing was this. Quality control steps removed sample misassignments and low-quality sequencing reads. CDR3 was defined as the amino acids between the V-gene Y[YFLI]C motif and the J-segment [FW]GXGT motif. CDR3 clonotypes and TRBV and TRBJ gene assignments were based on the IMGT database. Per-sample TRBV expression was normalized to the mean of the same gene in PBMC from 35 to 55 healthy donors. Through TCRdb reprocessing, the reads give one entry per CDR3 protein sequence; DNA is omitted. V and J calls and clone size were set by TCRdb, not the authors. The sample's records list approximately 20,000 distinct CDR3 sequences. 7.5% of the sample comes from the top ten.

Here is what the overall study found, with its caveats: A public TCRbeta CDR3, present at a mean of roughly 15% in all seven CBZ-SJS/TEN blister samples, was undetectable or scarce in PBMC from tolerant controls and healthy donors. The authors noted that whether the public TCR generalizes to SJS/TEN caused by other drugs still needs further study. TRBV12-4 usage was strongly increased in CBZ-SJS/TEN patients, averaging approximately 33% in blister cells and roughly 5.3% in PBMC.

The rearrangement combines TRBV14 with TRBJ2-5. Sequenced sample: PBMCs. The receptor was derived from a human donor with toxic epidermal necrolysis, a severe cutaneous drug reaction. Here the CDR3 is given as CASSQDQETQYF.